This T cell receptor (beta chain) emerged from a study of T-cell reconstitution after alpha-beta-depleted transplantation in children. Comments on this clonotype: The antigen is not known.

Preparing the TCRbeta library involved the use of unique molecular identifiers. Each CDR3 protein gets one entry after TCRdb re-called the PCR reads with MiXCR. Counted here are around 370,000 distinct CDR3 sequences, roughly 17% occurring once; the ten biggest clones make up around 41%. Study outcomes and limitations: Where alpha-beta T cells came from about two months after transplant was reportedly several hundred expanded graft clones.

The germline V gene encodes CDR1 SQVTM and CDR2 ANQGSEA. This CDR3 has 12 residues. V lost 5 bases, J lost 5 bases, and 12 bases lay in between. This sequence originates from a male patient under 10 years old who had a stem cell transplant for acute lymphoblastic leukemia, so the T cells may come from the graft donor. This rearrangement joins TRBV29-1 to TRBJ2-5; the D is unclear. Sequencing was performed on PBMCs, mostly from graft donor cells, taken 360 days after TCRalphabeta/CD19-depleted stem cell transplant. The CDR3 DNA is TGCAGCGTTAGGGTCTCAGGTGAGACCCAGTACTTC. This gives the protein CSVRVSGETQYF.